Below are 5 T cell receptor beta chains sequenced from a single sample in a study of shared clonotypes between healthy human individuals. Profiling relied on immunoSEQ multiplex PCR, and the TCRdb table lists in-frame clones only, not all of them. The data contain under 750,000 clones, 55% to 80% of them singletons. Sequencing input: memory CD4+ T cells sorted from blood. Documented subset: CD45RA-negative fraction. These TCRs come from a woman in her twenties or thirties in good health.

The chain employs TRBV11-2 and TRBJ1-1; 8 nucleotides align to TRBD1. Germline CDR1 reads SGHAT; CDR2 reads FQNNGV. Germline trimming cut 5 bases from V and 6 bases from J; bases unmatched to any gene: 8. There are 14 residues in the CDR3. CDR3 sequence: CASSLGQGRAEAFF. The DNA of the CDR3 is TGTGCCAGCAGCCTCGGACAGGGCCGGGCTGAAGCTTTCTTT.

The genes are TRBV18 and TRBJ2-7; possible D gene TRBD2, 7 bases. The germline V and J ends were trimmed by 3 bases and 0 bases, with 12 bases remaining between them. Germline CDR1 and CDR2: KGHSH and LQKENI. This CDR3 has 15 residues. The CDR3 sequence: CASSPGGGYSYEQYF. In DNA form, the CDR3 reads TGTGCCAGCTCACCCGGCGGGGGCTACTCCTACGAGCAGTACTTC. Together with reference TRBV18 and TRBJ2-7, the CDR3 gives the full variable domain: NAGVMQNPRHLVRRRGQEARLRCSPMKGHSHVYWYRQLPEEGLKFMVYLQKENIIDESGMPKERFSAEFPKEGPSILRIQQVVRGDSAAYFCASSPGGGYSYEQYFGPGTRLTVT.

The V call is TRBV19, the J call TRBJ1-5; D is unclear. The CDR3 runs 14 residues. Germline CDR1 LNHDA, CDR2 SQIVND (reference sequence). With 7 bases removed from V and 2 bases from J, the gap between germline ends came to 12 bases. The CDR3 bases are TGTGCCAGTACGGGCTCCGTGGGCAATCAGCCCCAGCATTTT. Its translation is CASTGSVGNQPQHF. Full variable domain (remainder filled in from reference TRBV19 and TRBJ1-5): DGGITQSPKYLFRKEGQNVTLSCEQNLNHDAMYWYRQDPGQGLRLIYYSQIVNDFQKGDIAEGYSVSREKKESFPLTVTSAQKNPTAFYLCASTGSVGNQPQHFGDGTRLSIL.

The chain is built from TRBV11-2 and TRBJ1-1; possible D gene TRBD1, 5 bases. V lost 8 bases, J lost 1 base, and 11 bases lay in between. Germline CDR1 is SGHAT and CDR2 is FQNNGV. This CDR3 has 13 amino acids. DNA of the CDR3: TGTGCCAGCGGTCCGGGGGGGAACACTGAAGCTTTCTTT. This codes for CASGPGGNTEAFF.

The CDR3 DNA reads TGTGCCGCTTCCAGGGGGTCAGGGTACGAGCAGTACTTC. Protein: CAASRGSGYEQYF. The J gene is TRBJ2-7, the V gene TRBV6-1; 7 nucleotides align to TRBD1. This CDR3 is 13 amino acids long. V was clipped by 11 bases and J by 4 bases; unmatched bases: 11. Germline loops: CDR1 MNHNS, CDR2 SASEGT.